This T cell receptor (beta chain) was captured in a study of CD8 T cells in ankylosing spondylitis. Study results and limitations: Before this, some motif variants had been reported in reactive arthritis synovial fluid and blood. Seemingly characteristic of ankylosing spondylitis blood was a TCR beta motif consisting of roughly 8 highly homologous variants.

The table lists this clonotype with a few counts. Its antigen is undetermined. Trimming stripped 3 bases from V and 0 bases from J, with 17 bases between. From germline, CDR1 is DFQATT and CDR2 SNEGSKA (reference sequence). This CDR3 is built from 16 residues. Each TCR beta library was made by quantitative 5'-RACE that incorporated molecular barcodes. TCRdb re-derived calls from the 5' RACE reads in MiXCR, one entry per CDR3 protein. The sample has hundreds of thousands of distinct CDR3 sequences, roughly 15% seen once. The source of this sequence is a male donor with ankylosing spondylitis. The chain carries TRBV20-1 and TRBJ1-1, with D tentatively TRBD1 (5 bases). The specimen sequenced was blood, either unsorted or a sorted T cell fraction (not recorded which). CDR3 region: CSARRGGGNMNTEAFF. The CDR3 DNA reads TGCAGTGCTAGGAGGGGCGGGGGTAACATGAACACTGAAGCTTTCTTT.